These 11 T cell receptor beta chains were all obtained from the same sample, sequenced in a study of T-cell memory formation after mild COVID-19. TCRdb re-analysed the 5' RACE reads in MiXCR, keeping a single row per CDR3 protein. The sample holds fewer than 350,000 distinct CDR3 sequences; about 13% are singletons and the top ten take 21%. Sequencing used PBMCs or a T cell subset sorted from them (not recorded which). These receptors originate from a man aged 18 to 30 who had mild COVID-19 (a few samples of this study predate the infection). Cell type and time point are not known.

This clonotype was detected only a few times. The chain uses TRBV24-1 and TRBJ2-3, with 11 bases that match TRBD2. CDR1 and CDR2 from the germline V gene are KGHDR and SFDVKD. This CDR3 contains 16 residues. Trimming took 3 bases from V and 8 from J; bases not matched to a gene: 9. CDR3 nucleotide sequence: TGTGCCACCAGTGATCCCGGGACTAGCGGTAGTCCTACGCAGTATTTT. Its translation: CATSDPGTSGSPTQYF.

This clonotype was counted only a few times. The V and J genes are TRBV4-3 and TRBJ2-1, with D unresolved. CDR3 length equals 12 residues. CDR1 LGHNA and CDR2 YSLEER come from the germline V gene. V lost 1 base and J lost 11, with 9 bases in between. CDR3 in amino acids: CASSQGESQQFF. CDR3 nucleotides: TGCGCCAGCAGCCAAGGAGAATCCCAGCAGTTCTTC.

CDR3 bases: TGCAGTGCTAGAGATCCCAAGGGGCCGGGTGAAGCTTTCTTT. Translation gives CSARDPKGPGEAFF. The rearrangement uses TRBV20-1 and TRBJ1-1, with D possibly matching TRBD1 (5 bases). The germline V and J ends were trimmed by 0 bases and 7 bases, with 15 bases remaining between them. Germline assignment: CDR1 DFQATT and CDR2 SNEGSKA (reference sequence). The CDR3 loop spans 14 amino acids.

This clonotype was observed a few times. This rearrangement joins TRBV9 to TRBJ1-1; a possible D gene is TRBD1 (5 bases). Germline CDR1 SGDLS, CDR2 YYNGEE. The CDR3 sequence is 13 residues long. V lost 2 bases to trimming and J lost 3 bases, with 8 bases between them. In DNA form, the CDR3 reads TGTGCCAGCAGCGTCCGGGGGGACACTGAAGCTTTCTTT. It yields the protein CASSVRGDTEAFF.

This clonotype was observed a handful of times. This sequence joins TRBV7-9 and TRBJ2-6; tentatively, D is TRBD2 (6 bases). Trimming pared 5 bases from V and 0 bases from J, leaving 11 bases between. Looked up from germline, CDR1 is SEHNR and CDR2 is FQNEAQ (reference sequence). CDR3 length equals 16 residues. The CDR3 loop reads CASSPGGASGANVLTF. The CDR3 nucleotides read TGTGCCAGCAGCCCCGGGGGAGCCTCTGGGGCCAACGTCCTGACTTTC.

The table lists this clonotype with a few counts. This chain connects TRBV11-2 to TRBJ1-2; 7 bases are a match to TRBD1. J was trimmed by 8 bases and V by 1 base; bases with no gene match: 7. The CDR3 consists of 14 residues. Germline CDR1 and CDR2: SGHAT and FQNNGV. The CDR3 spells CASSLGAQGFGYTF. The CDR3, as DNA: TGTGCCAGCAGCTTAGGGGCACAGGGGTTCGGCTACACCTTC.

This clonotype appeared many times. The rearrangement uses TRBV28 and TRBJ2-1, with D possibly being TRBD1 (6 bases). Trimming took off 7 bases at V and 8 bases at J, with 9 bases between the two ends. Germline lookup yields CDR1 MDHEN and CDR2 SYDVKM. The length of the CDR3 is 11 residues. The CDR3, as DNA: TGTGCCAGCAACAGGGCCGATGAGCAGTTCTTC. It codes for CASNRADEQFF.

V usage is TRBV28 and J usage is TRBJ1-1, with no clear D. Germline V gives CDR1 MDHEN, CDR2 SYDVKM. Between the trimmed V and J ends, which lost 3 bases and 10 bases, there was a span of 12 bases. The length of the CDR3 is 12 residues. The CDR3 DNA reads as TGTGCCAGCAGTTTCGAGTGGGGTCGAGCTTTCTTT. Protein sequence: CASSFEWGRAFF.

This clonotype was counted between two and nine times. The rearrangement joins TRBV5-5 to TRBJ2-3; D call uncertain. This CDR3 comprises 17 residues. V was clipped by 4 bases and J by 2 bases, with 20 bases between them. Germline V gene data show CDR1 as SGHKS and CDR2 as YYEKEE (reference sequence). The CDR3 here is CASSHQNRGPFTDTQYF. Here the CDR3 DNA reads TGTGCCAGCAGCCACCAAAACCGCGGCCCCTTCACAGATACGCAGTATTTT.

In this sample, this clonotype turned up a few times. The chain combines TRBV5-1 with TRBJ1-6; 8 bases map to TRBD1. Germline trimming cut 4 bases from V and 10 bases from J; bases unmatched to any gene: 16. CDR1 and CDR2 from the germline V gene are SGHRS and YFSETQ. The CDR3 is 17 amino acids. The CDR3 region is CASSRTVGQGPNSPLHF. The CDR3 region has the DNA TGCGCCAGCAGCAGAACGGTTGGACAGGGTCCTAACTCACCCCTCCACTTT. The complete variable domain, with remaining parts taken from reference TRBV5-1 and TRBJ1-6, reads KAGVTQTPRYLIKTRGQQVTLSCSPISGHRSVSWYQQTPGQGLQFLFEYFSETQRNKGNFPGRFSGRQFSNSRSEMNVSTLELGDSALYLCASSRTVGQGPNSPLHFGNGTRLTVT.

The table lists this clonotype with a few counts. The chain has TRBV7-9 and TRBJ2-7; D is possibly TRBD2 (6 bases). The CDR3 covers 13 residues. Per germline, CDR1 SEHNR and CDR2 FQNEAQ (reference sequence). Trimming took off 5 bases at V and 3 bases at J, with 11 bases between the two ends. The CDR3, as DNA: TGTGCCAGCAGCGGGCGGGACGGCTACGAGCAGTACGTC. Its protein is CASSGRDGYEQYV.